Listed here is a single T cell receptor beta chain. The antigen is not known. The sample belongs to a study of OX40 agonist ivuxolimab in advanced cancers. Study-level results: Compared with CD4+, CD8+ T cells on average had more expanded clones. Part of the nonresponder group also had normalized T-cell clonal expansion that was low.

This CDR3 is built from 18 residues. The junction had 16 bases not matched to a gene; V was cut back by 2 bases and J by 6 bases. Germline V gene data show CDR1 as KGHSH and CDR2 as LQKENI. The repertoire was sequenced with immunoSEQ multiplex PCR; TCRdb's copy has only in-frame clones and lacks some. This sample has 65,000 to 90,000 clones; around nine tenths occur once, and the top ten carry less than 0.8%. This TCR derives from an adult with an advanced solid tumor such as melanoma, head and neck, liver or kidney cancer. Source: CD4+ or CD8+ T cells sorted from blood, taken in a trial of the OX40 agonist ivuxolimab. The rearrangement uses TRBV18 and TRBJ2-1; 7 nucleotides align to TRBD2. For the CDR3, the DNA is TGTGCCAGCTCACCAGCTAAGGGCGGGAGTCACCGAGGCAATGAGCAGTTCTTC. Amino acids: CASSPAKGGSHRGNEQFF.